This T cell receptor (beta chain) was identified during a study of tumor and adjacent non-tumor tissue in lung cancer. This sample's RNA came from whole unsorted tissue. Three rounds of nested PCR, following a modified ARM-PCR protocol, produced the TCRbeta library. TCRdb redid the calling of the multiplex PCR reads with MiXCR, one entry per CDR3 protein. The repertoire holds 65,000 to 75,000 distinct CDR3 sequences, with 60% to 75% as singletons. This clonotype is medium-sized in the sample. Germline V gives CDR1 DFQATT, CDR2 SNEGSKA (reference sequence). The CDR3 is 14 amino acids. J gave up 6 bases and V 4 bases, and 7 bases lay outside the gene matches.

The TCR comes from a man between 60 and 75 years old with non-small cell lung cancer. Sequenced: lung tumor tissue. The V call is TRBV20-1, the J call TRBJ2-3; TRBD1 matches at 10 bases. This chain's CDR3 is CSANPGQGGDTQYF. The CDR3 coding sequence is TGCAGTGCTAACCCCGGACAGGGGGGTGATACGCAGTATTTT.